The source of this T cell receptor (beta chain) is a study of radiation and T cells in renal cell carcinoma. This clone appeared a few times. Its antigen is still unknown. Trimming removed 0 bases at V and 4 bases at J, with 10 bases between. The germline gives CDR1 SGHDN, CDR2 FVKESK. The CDR3 length is 15 residues. Time point in this sample: blood 4 weeks post-SBRT, at nephrectomy. Treatment given: 15 Gy SBRT to primary tumor, nephrectomy 4 weeks later. Nephrectomy followed 15 Gy stereotactic body radiation by 4 weeks. The tumor was a clear cell renal cell carcinoma. Study-wide findings and caveats: Top tumor clonotypes rose in blood 2 weeks post-radiation, then contracted.

The method was immunoSEQ multiplex PCR; TCRdb's version includes in-frame clones alone and lacks a portion of them. The data contain 90,000 to 100,000 clones, roughly 88% of them singletons. Here the sequenced sample was blood, taken from a patient whose treatment included radiotherapy and nephrectomy. This receptor was obtained from a man aged 55 to 70 with renal cell carcinoma. The rearrangement uses TRBV14 and TRBJ2-1; D possibly corresponds to TRBD2 (5 bases). CDR3 in amino acids: CASSQDVGEYNEQFF. The CDR3 nucleotides read TGTGCCAGCAGCCAAGATGTCGGGGAATACAATGAGCAGTTCTTC.